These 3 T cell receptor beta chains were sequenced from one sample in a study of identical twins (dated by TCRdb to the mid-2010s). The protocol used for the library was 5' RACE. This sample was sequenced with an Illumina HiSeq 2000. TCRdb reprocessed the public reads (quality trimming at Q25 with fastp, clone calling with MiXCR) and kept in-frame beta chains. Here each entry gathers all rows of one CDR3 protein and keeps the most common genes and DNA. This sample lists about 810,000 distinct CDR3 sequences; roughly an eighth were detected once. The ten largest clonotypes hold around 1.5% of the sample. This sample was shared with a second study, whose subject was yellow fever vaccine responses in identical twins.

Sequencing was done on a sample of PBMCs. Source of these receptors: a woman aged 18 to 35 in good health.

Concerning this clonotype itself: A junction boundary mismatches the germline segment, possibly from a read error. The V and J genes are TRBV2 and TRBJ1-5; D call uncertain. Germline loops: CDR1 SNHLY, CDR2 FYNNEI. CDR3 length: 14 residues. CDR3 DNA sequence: TGTGCCAGCAGGGAAGGGTTTGGCAATCAGCCCCAGCATTTT. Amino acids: CASREGFGNQPQHF.

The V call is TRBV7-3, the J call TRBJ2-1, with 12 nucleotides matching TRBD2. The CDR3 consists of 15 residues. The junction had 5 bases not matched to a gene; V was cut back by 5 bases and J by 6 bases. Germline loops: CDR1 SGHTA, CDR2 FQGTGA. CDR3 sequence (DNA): TGTGCCAGCAGCCGCGGACTAGCGGGACCCAATGAGCAGTTCTTC. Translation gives CASSRGLAGPNEQFF.

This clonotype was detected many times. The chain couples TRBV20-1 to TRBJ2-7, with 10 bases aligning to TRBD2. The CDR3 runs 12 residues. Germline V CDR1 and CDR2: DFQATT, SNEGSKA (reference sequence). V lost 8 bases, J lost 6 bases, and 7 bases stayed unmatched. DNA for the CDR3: TGCAGTCCGAAGCGGGAGGGCCTCGAGCAGTACTTC. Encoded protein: CSPKREGLEQYF.